This T cell receptor (beta chain) is from a study of CXCR3-negative and CXCR3-positive naive CD8 T cells. The sorter processed each CD8+ T cell subset in triplicate at over 250,000 cells apiece. The authors gated naive CD8+ T cells as CD45RO-CCR7+CD27+CD95-. The method, 5' RACE with UMI labels, was used to prepare the TRB cDNA libraries. With the 5' RACE reads reprocessed, TCRdb shows one record per CDR3 protein and no DNA. The table for this sample gives under 150,000 distinct CDR3 sequences. As concerns this clonotype: Antigen: not known.

Study-wide points: In CXCR3-positive naive cells, the TRB CDR3s were more hydrophobic than in CXCR3-negative naive cells. Similar TRBV-TRBJ usage was seen in naive cells (both CXCR3-negative and CXCR3-positive), but memory cells differed.

The receptor was isolated from a human donor in good health. Some clones in this sample may be carry-over from other donors' samples. The sequenced sample was naive CXCR3+ CD8+ T cells from blood. Subset of the sample: CD45RO-CCR7+CD27+CD95- naive CD8+ T cells expressing CXCR3 (TNR3+).

Here the CDR3 reads CASSHGTALAKNIQYF. The chain carries TRBV12-3 or TRBV12-4 and TRBJ2-4; TCRdb proposes TRBD1, but this gene call is untestable without DNA. This CDR3 has 16 amino acids.